This entry lists 8 T cell receptor beta chains sequenced from one sample in a study of blood T cells in healthy people across ages. Alongside a J-beta primer mix, a sample-barcoded 5' primer served in a second PCR lasting roughly 6 to 11 cycles. TCRdb reprocessed the 5' RACE reads with MiXCR, giving one entry per CDR3 protein. The table lists about 970,000 distinct CDR3 sequences, 51% of them singletons, with around 21% in the top ten. The sample was blood. The origin of the receptors is a woman aged 55-69 years in good health.

This clonotype turned up a few times. The chain links TRBV7-9 to TRBJ2-7, with D unresolved. Germline CDR1 reads SEHNR; CDR2 reads FQNEAQ (reference sequence). The CDR3 is made up of 12 amino acids. Between the trimmed V and J ends, which lost 11 bases and 0 bases, there was a span of 11 bases. In nucleotides, the CDR3 is TGTGCCGGGGAAAGCGCCTCCTACGAGCAGTACTTC. Its protein is CAGESASYEQYF.

This clonotype was detected only a few times. The chain employs TRBV6-2 or TRBV6-3 and TRBJ2-7, with 8 bases aligning to TRBD2. The germline CDR1 and CDR2 sequences are MNHEY and SVGEGT. Trimming cost V 6 bases and J 7 bases; bases outside gene matches: 17. The CDR3 is made up of 16 amino acids. The CDR3 bases are TGTGCCAGCAGCGACATGAGCGGGAGTCCCCTCGGTGAGCAGTACTTC. As protein: CASSDMSGSPLGEQYF.

The V gene is TRBV20-1, the J gene TRBJ1-2; TRBD1 might be the D (5 bases). The germline V gene has CDR1 DFQATT and CDR2 SNEGSKA (reference sequence). The V gene lost 3 bases and the J gene lost 4 bases, with 12 bases spanning the gap. This CDR3 spans 13 amino acids. CDR3 sequence: CSASPTGTYGYTF. DNA for the CDR3: TGCAGTGCTAGCCCAACAGGCACCTATGGCTACACCTTC.

The chain carries TRBV7-8 and TRBJ2-3; D is possibly TRBD1 or TRBD2 (7 bases each). The CDR3 loop spans 16 amino acids. Germline CDR1 and CDR2: SGHVS and FQNEAQ. Trimming pared 2 bases from V and 4 bases from J, leaving 16 bases between. CDR3: CASSLSQGGLSDTQYF. CDR3 DNA sequence: TGTGCCAGCAGCTTATCCCAGGGGGGGTTGTCAGATACGCAGTATTTT. The full variable domain, with the rest looked up from reference TRBV7-8 and TRBJ2-3, is GAGVSQSPRYKVAKRGQDVALRCDPISGHVSLFWYQQALGQGPEFLTYFQNEAQLDKSGLPSDRFFAERPEGSVSTLKIQRTQQEDSAVYLCASSLSQGGLSDTQYFGPGTRLTVL.

The chain uses TRBV20-1 and TRBJ2-5; 10 bases are a match to TRBD2. The CDR3 loop spans 16 amino acids. Per the germline V gene, CDR1 is DFQATT and CDR2 is SNEGSKA (reference sequence). With 3 bases clipped from V and 13 bases from J, the junction kept 20 bases outside the gene matches. CDR3 amino acids: CSASIIPGLASGGPYF. CDR3 sequence (DNA): TGCAGTGCTAGCATCATTCCGGGACTAGCGTCCGGAGGTCCGTACTTC.

The chain joins TRBV29-1 to TRBJ2-4; 11 bases are a match to TRBD2. Gene TRBJ2-7 matches the end of the DNA better, so the J call may be wrong. The CDR3 is 14 amino acids. Per germline, CDR1 SQVTM and CDR2 ANQGSEA. DNA for the CDR3: TGCAGCGTACGGGCTAGCGGGAGGACCTACGAGCAGTACTTC. The encoded protein is CSVRASGRTYEQYF.

This sequence joins TRBV20-1 and TRBJ2-3; the D gene could be TRBD1 or TRBD2 (6 bases each). CDR3 length equals 13 residues. In germline, CDR1 is DFQATT, CDR2 SNEGSKA (reference sequence). With 5 bases removed from V and 6 bases from J, the gap between germline ends came to 15 bases. The CDR3 DNA follows: TGCAGTGCTGGGGGCGTGGGAGGTGATACGCAGTATTTT. The encoded protein is CSAGGVGGDTQYF.

The sample holds many counts of this clonotype. The V gene is TRBV7-4, the J gene TRBJ2-5; tentative D call: TRBD1 (5 bases). This CDR3 has 14 amino acids. CDR1 SGHVT and CDR2 SQSDAQ come from the germline V gene. V was clipped by 1 base and J by 9 bases, with 15 bases between them. The CDR3 region is CASSLGQIKRAQYF. Written as DNA, the CDR3 is TGTGCCAGCAGCTTAGGACAGATCAAGAGAGCCCAGTACTTC.